This paragraph covers one T cell receptor (beta chain) sequence. The antigen is unknown. The lymph nodes were axillary draining lymph nodes from breast cancer patients. TCRdb itself ran the multiplex PCR reads through MiXCR, one entry per CDR3 protein. The table shows approximately 140,000 distinct CDR3 sequences, with approximately 32% occurring only once. These data belong to a study of breast tumors, draining lymph nodes, adjacent tissues. Whole-study results and caveats: Tumors had less TCR diversity than lymph nodes, more than nontumor tissue. Findings are consistent with lymph node origin and intratumoral expansion of most tumor T cells. Tumor T cell lymph node origin was a supported hypothesis, not proven.

The CDR3 totals 14 residues. Trimming cost V 3 bases and J 7 bases, with 10 bases left between them. The source material was axillary lymph node tissue. The chain is built from TRBV12-3 or TRBV12-4 and TRBJ1-6; D possibly corresponds to TRBD1 (5 bases). The receptor was derived from a female donor with breast cancer. Some clones in this sample may be carry-over from other donors' samples. Written as DNA, the CDR3 is TGTGCCAGCAGTTTGGGGCGGGAGAATTCACCCCTCCACTTT. Amino acids: CASSLGRENSPLHF.